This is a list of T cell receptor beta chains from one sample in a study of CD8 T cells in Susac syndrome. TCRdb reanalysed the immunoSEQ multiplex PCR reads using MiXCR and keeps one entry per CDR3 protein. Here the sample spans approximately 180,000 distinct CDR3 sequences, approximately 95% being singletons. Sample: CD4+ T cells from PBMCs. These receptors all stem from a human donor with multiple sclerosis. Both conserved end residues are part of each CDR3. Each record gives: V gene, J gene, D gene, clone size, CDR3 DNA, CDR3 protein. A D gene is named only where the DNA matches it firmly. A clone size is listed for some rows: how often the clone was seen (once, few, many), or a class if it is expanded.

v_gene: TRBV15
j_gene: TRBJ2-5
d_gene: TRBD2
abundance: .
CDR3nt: TGTGCCACCAGCATGGGTAGCGGGGGAGGAGGAGAGACCCAGTACTTC
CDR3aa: CATSMGSGGGGETQYF

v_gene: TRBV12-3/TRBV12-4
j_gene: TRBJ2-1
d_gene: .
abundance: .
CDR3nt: TGTGCCAGCAGTCTAGGGGGGGGGCTTGAGCAGTTCTTC
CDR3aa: CASSLGGGLEQFF

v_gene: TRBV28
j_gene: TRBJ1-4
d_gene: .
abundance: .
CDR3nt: TGTGCCAGCAGACTATATACAACTAATGAAAAACTGTTTTTT
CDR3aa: CASRLYTTNEKLFF

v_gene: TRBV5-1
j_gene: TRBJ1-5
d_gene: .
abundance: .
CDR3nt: TGCGCCAGCAGCTTGGATGCAGGGGGCAATCAGCCCCAGCATTTT
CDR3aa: CASSLDAGGNQPQHF

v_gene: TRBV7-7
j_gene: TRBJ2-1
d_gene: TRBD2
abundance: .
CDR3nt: TGTGCTAGCAGCTCAGGACTAGCCAATGAGCAGTTCTTC
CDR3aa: CASSSGLANEQFF

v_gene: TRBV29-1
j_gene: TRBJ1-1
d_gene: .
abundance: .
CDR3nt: TGCAGCGCCGTCGACACACTGAACACTGAAGCTTTCTTT
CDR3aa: CSAVDTLNTEAFF

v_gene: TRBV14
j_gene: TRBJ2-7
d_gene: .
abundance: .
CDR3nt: TGTGCCAGCCCCGACGGCTCCTACGAGCAGTACTTC
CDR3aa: CASPDGSYEQYF

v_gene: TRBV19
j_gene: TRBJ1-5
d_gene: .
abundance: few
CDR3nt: TGTGCCAGTAGTATGGGTAGGGACAATCAGCCCCAGCATTTT
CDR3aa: CASSMGRDNQPQHF

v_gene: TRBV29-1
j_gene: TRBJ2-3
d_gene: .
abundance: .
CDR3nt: TGCAGCTTCGTTGCCCCTCAGGGGTACACAGATACGCAGTATTTT
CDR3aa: CSFVAPQGYTDTQYF

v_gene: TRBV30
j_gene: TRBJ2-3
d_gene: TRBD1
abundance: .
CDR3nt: TGTGCCTGGAGGCGGATTGGGGCAGGGGGCGCGAATTTT
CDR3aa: CAWRRIGAGGANF

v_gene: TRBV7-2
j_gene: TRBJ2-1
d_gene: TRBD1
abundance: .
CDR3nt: TGTGCCAGCAGCGAGCGGACAGGCTACAATGAGCAGTTCTTC
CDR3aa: CASSERTGYNEQFF

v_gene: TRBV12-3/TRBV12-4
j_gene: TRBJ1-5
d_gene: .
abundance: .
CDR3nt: TGTGCCAGCAGTTTAGAAGGGGGGCTGGGACCGGGCAATCAGCCCCAGCATTTT
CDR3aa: CASSLEGGLGPGNQPQHF

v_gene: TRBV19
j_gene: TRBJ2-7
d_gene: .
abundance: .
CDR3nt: TGTGCCAGTTCCTTTGACCGCTCCTACGAGCAGTACTTC
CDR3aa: CASSFDRSYEQYF

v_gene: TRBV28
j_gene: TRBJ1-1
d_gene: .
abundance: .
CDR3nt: TGTGCCAGCAGTTTATCGGGAGGGGGCACTGAAGCTTTCTTT
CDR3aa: CASSLSGGGTEAFF

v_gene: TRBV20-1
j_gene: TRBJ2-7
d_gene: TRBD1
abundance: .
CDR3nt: TGCAGTGCTCGCCACCGGGACAGGGTAGGGGAGCAGTACTTC
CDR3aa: CSARHRDRVGEQYF

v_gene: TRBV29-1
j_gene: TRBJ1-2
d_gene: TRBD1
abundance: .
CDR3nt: TGCAGCGTTGCCCCCCTCCCGGGACAGAACTTACCAAACTATGGCTACACCTTC
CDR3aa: CSVAPLPGQNLPNYGYTF

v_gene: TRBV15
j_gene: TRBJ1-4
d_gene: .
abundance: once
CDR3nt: TGTGCCACCAGCTCCCAGGTACGGGAAAAACTGTTTTTT
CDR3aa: CATSSQVREKLFF

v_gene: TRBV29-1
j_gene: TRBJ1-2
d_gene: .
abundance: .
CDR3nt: TGCAGCGCCTTCGGTGGCCGACATTCTAACTATGGCTACACCTTC
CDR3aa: CSAFGGRHSNYGYTF

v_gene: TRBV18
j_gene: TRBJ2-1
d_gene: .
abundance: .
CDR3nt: TGTGCCAGCTCACCATTTTCATCCTTCGAGCAGTTCTTC
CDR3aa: CASSPFSSFEQFF

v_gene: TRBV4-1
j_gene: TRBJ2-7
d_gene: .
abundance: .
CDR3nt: TGCGCCAGCAGCCAAGATTTTACGCCGGGACAAGAGAACTACGAGCAGTACTTC
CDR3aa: CASSQDFTPGQENYEQYF

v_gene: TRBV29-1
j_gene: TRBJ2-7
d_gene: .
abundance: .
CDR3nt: TGCAGCGTTGAAGATGGTCCAGGGCCGGGGCCCTACGAGCAGTACTTC
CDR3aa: CSVEDGPGPGPYEQYF

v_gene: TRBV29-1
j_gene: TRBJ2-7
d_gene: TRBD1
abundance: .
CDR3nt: TGCAGCGTTGAACCAGGGGGCAACGAGCAGTACTTC
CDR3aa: CSVEPGGNEQYF

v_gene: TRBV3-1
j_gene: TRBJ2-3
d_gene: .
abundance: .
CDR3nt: TGTGCCAGCAGCCAAGACGCCGGCACAGATACGCAGTATTTT
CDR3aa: CASSQDAGTDTQYF

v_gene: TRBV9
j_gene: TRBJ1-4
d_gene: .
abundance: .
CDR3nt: TGTGCCAGCAGCCCCAGTCGTGGGCGATCTGAAAAACTGTTTTTT
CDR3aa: CASSPSRGRSEKLFF

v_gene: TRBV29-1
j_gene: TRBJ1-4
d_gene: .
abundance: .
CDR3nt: TGCAGCGTTGAGGACAGAACCGAAAAACTGTTTTTT
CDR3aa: CSVEDRTEKLFF

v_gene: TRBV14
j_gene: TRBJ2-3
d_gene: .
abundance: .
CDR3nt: TGTGCCAGCAGCCAAGATCGCGCGACCCTTAGCACAGATACGCAGTATTTT
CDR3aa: CASSQDRATLSTDTQYF

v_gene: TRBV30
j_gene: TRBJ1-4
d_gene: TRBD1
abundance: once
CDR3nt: TGTGCCTGGAGTTTTACAGGGGGCGGTGGAGAAAAACTGTTTTTT
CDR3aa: CAWSFTGGGGEKLFF

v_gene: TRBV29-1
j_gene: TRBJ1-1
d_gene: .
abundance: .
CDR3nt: TGCAGCGTTGAGAGGGAGGGGAAAGCTTTCTTT
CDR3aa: CSVEREGKAFF

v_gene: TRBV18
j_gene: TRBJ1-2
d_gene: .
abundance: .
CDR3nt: TGTGCCAGCTCACCACTATCCCAAGGGTCCTATGGCTACACCTTC
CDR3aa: CASSPLSQGSYGYTF

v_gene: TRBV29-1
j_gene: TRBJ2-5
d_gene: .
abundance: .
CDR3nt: TGCAGCGTTGCACAGGGAGGAAAGACCCAGTACTTC
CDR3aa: CSVAQGGKTQYF

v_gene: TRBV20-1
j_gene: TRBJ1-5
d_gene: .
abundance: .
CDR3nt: TGCAGTGCTAGAGATAATTACGGCTCTCAGCCCCAGCATTTT
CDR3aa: CSARDNYGSQPQHF

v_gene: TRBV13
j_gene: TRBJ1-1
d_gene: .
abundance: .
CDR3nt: TGTGCCAGCAGCTCTTATCGGCAACCGGGACACCCGAACACTGAAGCTTTCTTT
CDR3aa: CASSSYRQPGHPNTEAFF

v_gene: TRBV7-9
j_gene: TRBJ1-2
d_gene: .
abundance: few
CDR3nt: TGTGCCAGCAGCTCAACCGGGGGGTATGGCTACACCTTC
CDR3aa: CASSSTGGYGYTF

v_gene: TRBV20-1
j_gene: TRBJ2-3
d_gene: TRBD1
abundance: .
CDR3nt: TGCAGTGCTGTACTACCGGGACAGGGCACAGATACGCAGTATTTT
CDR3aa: CSAVLPGQGTDTQYF

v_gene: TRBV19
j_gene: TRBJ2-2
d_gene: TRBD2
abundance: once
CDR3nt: TGTGCCAGTAGTAATGGGGGGGAGACCGGGGAGCTGTTTTTT
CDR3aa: CASSNGGETGELFF

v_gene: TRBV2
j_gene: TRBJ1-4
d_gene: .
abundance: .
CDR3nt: TGTGCCAGCAGTGAAAGGTTGACAGGATCAAATCGTAATGAAAAACTGTTTTTT
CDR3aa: CASSERLTGSNRNEKLFF

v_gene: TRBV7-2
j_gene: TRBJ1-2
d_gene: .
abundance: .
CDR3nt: TGTGCCAGCAGCTCCGCGCAGGGGAATGGCTACACCTTC
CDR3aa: CASSSAQGNGYTF

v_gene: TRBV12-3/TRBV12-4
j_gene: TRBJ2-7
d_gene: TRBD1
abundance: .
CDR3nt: TGTGCCAGCAGTAACCCTAGGACAGGGAGCGTCTACGAGCAGTACTTC
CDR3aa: CASSNPRTGSVYEQYF

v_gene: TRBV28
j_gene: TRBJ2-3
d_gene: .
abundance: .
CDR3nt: TGTGCCAGCAGTTTGGCAGGCACAACAGATACGCAGTATTTT
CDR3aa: CASSLAGTTDTQYF

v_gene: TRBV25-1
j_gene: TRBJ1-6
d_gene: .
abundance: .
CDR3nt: TGTGCCAGCAGGGAGGGGGGCAGGAATTCACCCCTCCACTTT
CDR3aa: CASREGGRNSPLHF

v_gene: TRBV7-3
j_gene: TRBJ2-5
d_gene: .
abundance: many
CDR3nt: TGTGCCAGCAGCCCCACAGGACTACAAGAGACCCAGTACTTC
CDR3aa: CASSPTGLQETQYF

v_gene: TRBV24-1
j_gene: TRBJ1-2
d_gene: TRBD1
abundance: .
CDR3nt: TGTGCCACCAGTGATTTGACAGGGGCCTATGGCTACACCTTC
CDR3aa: CATSDLTGAYGYTF

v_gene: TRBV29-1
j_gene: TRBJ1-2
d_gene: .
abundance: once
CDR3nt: TGCAGCGTTTGGGCCTCGGGATCCTATGGCTACACCTTC
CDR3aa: CSVWASGSYGYTF

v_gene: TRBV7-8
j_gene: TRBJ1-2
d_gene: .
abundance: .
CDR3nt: TGTGCCAGCAGTTCATCCAGGGGCAGGGAGGCTGGCTACACCTTC
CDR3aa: CASSSSRGREAGYTF

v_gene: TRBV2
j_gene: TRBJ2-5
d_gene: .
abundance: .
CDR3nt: TGTGCCAGCAGTAAACTGGGACTGGTCCAAGAGACCCAGTACTTC
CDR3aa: CASSKLGLVQETQYF

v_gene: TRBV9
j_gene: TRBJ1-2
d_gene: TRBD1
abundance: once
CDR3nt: TGTGCCAGCAGGCGACAGGGGGCGAGTGGCTACACCTTC
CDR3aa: CASRRQGASGYTF

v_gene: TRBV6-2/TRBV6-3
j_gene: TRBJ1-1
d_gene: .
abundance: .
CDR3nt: TGTGCCAGCAGTTACTCGCGAGGCAGAATGAACACTGAAGCTTTCTTT
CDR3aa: CASSYSRGRMNTEAFF